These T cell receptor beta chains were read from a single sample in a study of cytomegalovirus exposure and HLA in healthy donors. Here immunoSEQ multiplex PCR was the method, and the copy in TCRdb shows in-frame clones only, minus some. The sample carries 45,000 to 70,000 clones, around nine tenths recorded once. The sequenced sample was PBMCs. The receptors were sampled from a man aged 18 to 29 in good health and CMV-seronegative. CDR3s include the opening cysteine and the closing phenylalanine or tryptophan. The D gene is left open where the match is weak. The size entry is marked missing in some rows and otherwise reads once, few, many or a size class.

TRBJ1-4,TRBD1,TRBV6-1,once,CASSARTGGGDEKLFF,TGTGCCAGCAGTGCTCGTACAGGGGGAGGGGATGAAAAACTGTTTTTT
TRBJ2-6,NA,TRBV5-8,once,CASSLGYSGANVLTF,TGTGCCAGCAGCTTGGGTTACTCTGGGGCCAACGTCCTGACTTTC
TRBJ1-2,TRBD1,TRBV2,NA,CASRGTTGGEESYGYTF,TGTGCCAGCAGGGGAACTACAGGGGGCGAGGAGAGCTATGGCTACACCTTC
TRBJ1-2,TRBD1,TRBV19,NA,CASSGQGKIPYGYTF,TGTGCCAGCAGTGGACAGGGGAAAATCCCCTATGGCTACACCTTC
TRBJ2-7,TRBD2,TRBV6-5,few,CASSRTSGGEQYF,TGTGCCAGCAGCCGGACTAGCGGGGGCGAGCAGTACTTC
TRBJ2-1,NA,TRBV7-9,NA,CASSLSNEQFF,TGTGCCAGCAGCTTATCAAATGAGCAGTTCTTC
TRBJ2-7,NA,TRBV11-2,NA,CASSLGVPYEQYF,TGTGCCAGCAGCTTAGGAGTGCCTTACGAGCAGTACTTC
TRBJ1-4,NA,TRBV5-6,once,CASSTGKAEEKLFF,TGTGCCAGCAGCACCGGGAAGGCGGAGGAAAAACTGTTTTTT
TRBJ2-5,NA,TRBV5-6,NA,CASSLVGFQETQYF,TGTGCCAGCAGCTTGGTCGGGTTCCAAGAGACCCAGTACTTC
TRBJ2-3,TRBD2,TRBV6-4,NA,CASSGGGRSTDTQYF,TGTGCCAGCTCGGGGGGAGGGAGGAGCACAGATACGCAGTATTTT
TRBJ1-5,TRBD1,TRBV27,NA,CASSPRGQGRNQPQHF,TGTGCCAGCAGTCCGAGGGGACAGGGACGAAATCAGCCCCAGCATTTT
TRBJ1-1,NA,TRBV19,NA,CASSPTLQGVAFF,TGTGCCAGTAGTCCCACCTTACAGGGCGTCGCTTTCTTT
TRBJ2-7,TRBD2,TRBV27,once,CASSPRTSGTYEQYF,TGTGCCAGCAGTCCCCGGACTAGCGGAACCTACGAGCAGTACTTC
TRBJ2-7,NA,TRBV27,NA,CASSFVSSEF,TGTGCCAGCAGTTTTGTCTCTAGTGAGTTC
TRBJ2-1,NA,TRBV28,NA,CASSSGALSYNEQFF,TGTGCCAGCAGCTCAGGGGCTCTCTCCTACAATGAGCAGTTCTTC
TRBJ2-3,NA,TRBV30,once,CAWSVAGNTQYF,TGTGCCTGGAGTGTCGCCGGTAATACGCAGTATTTT
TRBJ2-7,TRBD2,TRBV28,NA,CASSLGQGFAAGGPQPGVSFEQYF,TGTGCCAGCAGTTTAGGACAGGGTTTTGCAGCGGGAGGGCCACAACCGGGTGTTTCGTTCGAGCAGTACTTC
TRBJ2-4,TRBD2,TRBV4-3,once,CASSQDLASGSSYF,TGCGCCAGCAGCCAAGATCTTGCGAGCGGGAGTTCGTACTTC
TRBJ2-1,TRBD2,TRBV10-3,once,CAISERLALEQFF,TGTGCCATCAGTGAGAGACTAGCGCTTGAGCAGTTCTTC
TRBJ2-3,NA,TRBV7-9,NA,CASRQRGGVSADTQYF,TGTGCCAGCCGCCAGAGGGGGGGAGTTAGCGCAGATACGCAGTATTTT
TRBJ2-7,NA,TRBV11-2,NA,CASSFTLVSSIVEQYF,TGTGCCAGCAGCTTCACCTTAGTGTCGTCTATCGTCGAGCAGTACTTC
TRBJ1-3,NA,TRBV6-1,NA,CASSEGGRNTIYF,TGTGCCAGCAGTGAAGGTGGCAGAAACACCATATATTTT
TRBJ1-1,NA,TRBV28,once,CASSLAPRGKVGEAFF,TGTGCCAGCAGTTTGGCCCCACGGGGTAAGGTCGGTGAAGCTTTCTTT
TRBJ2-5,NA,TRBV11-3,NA,CASSFLTGLGQETQYF,TGTGCCAGCAGCTTCTTGACAGGCCTAGGGCAAGAGACCCAGTACTTC
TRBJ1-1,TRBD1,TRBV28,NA,CASRMGQGREAFF,TGTGCCAGCAGGATGGGACAGGGTCGTGAAGCTTTCTTT
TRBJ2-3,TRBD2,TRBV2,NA,CASDRRGATDTQYF,TGTGCCAGTGACCGGCGGGGGGCAACAGATACGCAGTATTTT
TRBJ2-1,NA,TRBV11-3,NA,CASSLAASYNEQFF,TGTGCCAGCAGCTTAGCTGCCAGCTACAATGAGCAGTTCTTC
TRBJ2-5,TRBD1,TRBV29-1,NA,CSVGDSLSQETQYF,TGCAGCGTTGGGGACAGTCTTAGTCAAGAGACCCAGTACTTC
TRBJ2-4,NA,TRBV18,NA,CASSPPSPSLNIQYF,TGTGCCAGCTCCCCGCCCAGTCCCAGTTTAAACATTCAGTACTTC
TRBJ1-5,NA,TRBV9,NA,CASSDRPEADASGGQPQHF,TGTGCCAGCAGCGACCGTCCAGAAGCTGATGCGAGCGGGGGTCAGCCCCAGCATTTT
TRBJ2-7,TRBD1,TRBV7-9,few,CASSLGSGTGRSEQYF,TGTGCCAGCAGCTTAGGTTCCGGGACAGGGCGTAGCGAGCAGTACTTC
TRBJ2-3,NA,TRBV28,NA,CASSSLGGERTTDTQYF,TGTGCCAGCAGTTCCTTAGGGGGTGAGCGAACCACAGATACGCAGTATTTT
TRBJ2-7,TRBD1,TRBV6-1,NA,CASKYRGMGVEQYF,TGTGCCAGCAAATACAGGGGAATGGGGGTTGAGCAGTACTTC
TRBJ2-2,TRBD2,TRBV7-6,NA,CASSPSGTSGVGGELFF,TGTGCCAGCAGCCCGTCAGGGACTAGCGGTGTAGGAGGGGAGCTGTTTTTT
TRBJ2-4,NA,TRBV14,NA,CASSLGGRKKNIQYF,TGTGCCAGCAGTCTAGGGGGACGGAAGAAAAACATTCAGTACTTC
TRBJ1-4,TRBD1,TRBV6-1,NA,CASNSRDRVEKLFF,TGTGCCAGCAACTCTCGGGACAGGGTTGAAAAACTGTTTTTT
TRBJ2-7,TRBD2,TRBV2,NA,CASSEAAAGGNEQYF,TGTGCCAGCAGTGAAGCGGCAGCGGGAGGAAACGAGCAGTACTTC
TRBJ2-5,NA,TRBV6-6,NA,CASRAGSAGLRETQYF,TGTGCCAGCAGGGCCGGGAGCGCGGGTTTACGAGAGACCCAGTACTTC